This T cell receptor beta chain was sequenced during a study of blood T cell repertoires in COVID-19 (TCRdb year 2020). The study in broad terms: The collaborator samples originated in the United States, Italy and Spain and spanned the acute and convalescent phases of COVID-19. The material from the prospective study consisted of cDNA or gDNA derived from T cells, B-cell-depleted T cells, or PBMCs. Subjects who had been exposed to COVID-19, were actively infected with it, or had recovered from it provided the deeply sampled blood TCRbeta repertoires that made up the dataset. The repertoires were made available in a free public database intended to serve as a resource for research on the immune response to SARS-CoV-2. Samples came from the ongoing ImmuneRACE study (first 160 participants) plus 1,254 subjects from 6 global collaborators. Nearly every sample came with metadata listing a de-identified subject ID, COVID-19 status, age in years and sex. Where available, HLA class I and class II types were obtained from metadata supplied by the sample provider rather than from assay-based typing.

Enrolling through a virtual design, the prospective study's participants ranged in age from roughly 18 to 100 years and lived across roughly 23 United States geographic areas. In the prospective study, cohorts were assigned on the basis of participant-reported clinical history obtained from a screening survey and a study questionnaire. Recovered participants in ImmuneRACE Cohort 3 were defined by two consecutive negative NP/OP PCR tests, clearance by a healthcare professional, or resolution of symptoms. Mobile phlebotomists in the prospective study collected whole blood, serum and a nasopharyngeal or oropharyngeal swab from every participant. Prospective study participants could optionally give additional blood draws and questionnaires over an approximately 2-month period. Before DNA extraction, prospective study blood samples were shipped either frozen or at room temperature. TCRbeta CDR3 regions were amplified from genomic DNA by means of the immunoSEQ Assay, a bias-controlled multiplex PCR. Under the source paper's analysis protocol: Nucleated cell counts per sample were estimated from amplification of reference gene primers within the assay. To quantify the absolute abundance of each unique TCRbeta CDR3 rearrangement, sequence reads were collapsed and filtered. Productive Simpson clonality was computed per sample as the square root of Simpson's diversity index over productive rearrangements. Drawn from immuneACCESS, this table holds only the in-frame rearrangements with V and J called that TCRdb kept. Clones are partly lost; checked studies trace under half to an unresolved V gene and leave the rest unexplained. Clonal size and the V and J genes are those of that table, whereas D and trimming came from the DNA. The sample has a few hundred thousand clones on record, about 89% of them singletons. The ten largest clones represent about 9.5% of the sample.

Results and caveats for the whole study, not just this receptor: Clinical and demographic metadata were provided uncurated, with the amount varying by source and participant.

About this clone: The specificity of this receptor is unknown. The junction does not match germline at one end; this may be a read error.

This clonotype was obtained from a woman aged 40 to 50 who had recovered from COVID-19. Sequencing used PBMCs or T cells enriched from blood (not recorded which).

The nucleotide sequence is TGTGCCAGCCGCTTCCAGGGGGCTCATCCGTACTTC. This sequence encodes CASRFQGAHPYF. The chain is made from TRBV7-2 and TRBJ2-5, and 8 junction bases match TRBD1. The cysteine opens and the phenylalanine closes a CDR3 of 12 amino acids. CDR3 DNA is the only sequence kept; it has 36 bases, read in frame from the first base. CDR1 and CDR2 are drawn from the germline V gene: SGHTA, FQGNSA.